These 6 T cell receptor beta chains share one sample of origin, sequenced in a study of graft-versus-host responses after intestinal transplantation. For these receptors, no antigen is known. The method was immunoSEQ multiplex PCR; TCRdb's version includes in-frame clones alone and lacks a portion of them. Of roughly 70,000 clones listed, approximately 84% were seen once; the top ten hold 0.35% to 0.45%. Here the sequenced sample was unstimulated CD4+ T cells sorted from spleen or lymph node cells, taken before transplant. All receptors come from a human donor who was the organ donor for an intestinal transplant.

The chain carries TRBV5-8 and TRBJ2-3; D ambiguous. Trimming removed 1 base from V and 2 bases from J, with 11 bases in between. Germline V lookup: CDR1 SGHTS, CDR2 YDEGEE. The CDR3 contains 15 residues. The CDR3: CASSLPGRLTDTQYF. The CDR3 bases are TGTGCCAGCAGCTTGCCCGGTCGCCTCACAGATACGCAGTATTTT.

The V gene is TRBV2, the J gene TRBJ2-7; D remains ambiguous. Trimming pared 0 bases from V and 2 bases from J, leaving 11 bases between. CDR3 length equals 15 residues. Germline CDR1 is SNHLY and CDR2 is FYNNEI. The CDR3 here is CASSEARLSPYEQYV. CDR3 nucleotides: TGTGCCAGCAGTGAAGCGAGACTTAGTCCCTACGAGCAGTACGTC.

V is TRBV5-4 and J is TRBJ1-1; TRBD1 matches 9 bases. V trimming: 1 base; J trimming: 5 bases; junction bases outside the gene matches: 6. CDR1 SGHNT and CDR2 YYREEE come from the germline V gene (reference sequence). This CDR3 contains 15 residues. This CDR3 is CASSLSRGQGTEAFF. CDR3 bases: TGTGCCAGCAGCTTGTCGCGAGGACAGGGGACTGAAGCTTTCTTT.

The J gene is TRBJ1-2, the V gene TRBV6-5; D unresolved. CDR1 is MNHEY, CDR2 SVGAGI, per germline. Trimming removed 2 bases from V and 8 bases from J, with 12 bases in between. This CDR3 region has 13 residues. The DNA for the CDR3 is TGTGCCAGCAGTTACGATGGAGTGGAGGGCTACACCTTC. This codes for CASSYDGVEGYTF.

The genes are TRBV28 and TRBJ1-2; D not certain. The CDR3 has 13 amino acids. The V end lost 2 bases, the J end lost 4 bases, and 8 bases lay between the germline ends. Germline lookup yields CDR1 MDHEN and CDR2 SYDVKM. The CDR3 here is CASSLGAGYGYTF. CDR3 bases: TGTGCCAGCAGTTTAGGCGCGGGCTATGGCTACACCTTC.

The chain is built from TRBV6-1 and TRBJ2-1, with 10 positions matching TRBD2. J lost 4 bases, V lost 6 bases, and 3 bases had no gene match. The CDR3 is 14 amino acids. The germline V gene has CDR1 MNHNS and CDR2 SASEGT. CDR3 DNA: TGTGCCAGCAGCGGACTAGCGGTATACAATGAGCAGTTCTTC. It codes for CASSGLAVYNEQFF.